This T cell receptor beta chain was documented in a study of T cell responses to AZD1222 COVID-19 vaccine. General study findings and limits: Following two doses of AZD1222, Spike-specific TCR breadth and depth rose. Researchers took repertoire samples only after the peak T cell response had come.

Concerning this clone: Its specificity is unknown.

Profiled with immunoSEQ multiplex PCR; TCRdb holds only in-frame clones, not every one. The table lists 65,000 to 80,000 clones, 88% of them singletons. CDR1 is MDHEN and CDR2 is SYDVKM in the germline V gene. V lost 6 bases to trimming and J lost 0 bases, with 15 bases between them. The CDR3 extends over 16 amino acids. The chain joins TRBV28 to TRBJ1-5; a weak D match, TRBD1 (5 bases). Sequences were derived from peripheral blood, sampled 28 days after the second dose of the MenACWY control vaccine. This clonotype originated in an adult who received the MenACWY meningococcal vaccine as a control. This CDR3 is CASRPDRTPSNQPQHF. As DNA, the CDR3 is TGTGCCAGCAGACCAGACAGAACCCCTAGCAATCAGCCCCAGCATTTT. Together with reference TRBV28 and TRBJ1-5, the CDR3 gives the full variable domain: DVKVTQSSRYLVKRTGEKVFLECVQDMDHENMFWYRQDPGLGLRLIYFSYDVKMKEKGDIPEGYSVSREKKERFSLILESASTNQTSMYLCASRPDRTPSNQPQHFGDGTRLSIL.